The rows below give T cell receptor beta chains drawn from one sample of a study of shared clonotypes between healthy human individuals. Assay: immunoSEQ multiplex PCR; the TCRdb copy retains only in-frame clones and omits some. The table lists some 1,400,000 clones, roughly 96% of them singletons. The material sequenced was naive CD4+ T cells sorted from blood. These receptors all stem from a man aged 25-45 years in good health. Each CDR3 is given with its conserved first and last residue. The D gene is left open where the match is weak. Only some rows state a clone size, as once, few, many or a class for expanded clones.

D gene,V gene,clone size,J gene,CDR3 DNA,CDR3 protein
TRBD2,TRBV7-6,NA,TRBJ2-1,TGTGCCAGCAGCTGGGCTGGGCTAGCGGGAGTCGATGAGCAGTTCTTC,CASSWAGLAGVDEQFF
TRBD2,TRBV15,once,TRBJ2-2,TGTGCCACCAGCCAGAGACTAGCGGGTACCGGGGAGCTGTTTTTT,CATSQRLAGTGELFF
NA,TRBV5-1,NA,TRBJ2-7,TGCGCCAGCAGCTTCTCCGACGCCAAGCCAGTCTACGAGCAGTACTTC,CASSFSDAKPVYEQYF
NA,TRBV5-4,NA,TRBJ2-2,TGTGCCAGCAGCTTGCAGGCCGGGGACACCGGGGAGCTGTTTTTT,CASSLQAGDTGELFF
TRBD1,TRBV5-1,NA,TRBJ1-5,TGCGCCAGCAGCTCCGGGACAGGGTTCGATCAGCCCCAGCATTTT,CASSSGTGFDQPQHF
NA,TRBV5-1,NA,TRBJ2-5,TGCGCCAGCAGCCCTGAGGTGGGTGGCGTAGTGGAGACCCAGTACTTC,CASSPEVGGVVETQYF
NA,TRBV11-3,NA,TRBJ2-1,TGTGCCAGCAGCCAGGGCCAGGTCAGAGAGCAGTTCTTC,CASSQGQVREQFF
TRBD1,TRBV6-5,NA,TRBJ2-7,TGTGCCAGCAGCTCGACAGGGCGCATCTACGAGCAGTACTTC,CASSSTGRIYEQYF
NA,TRBV19,once,TRBJ2-3,TGTGCCAGTAGTCCGCGTCAGGTCCTCCTCACAGATACGCAGTATTTT,CASSPRQVLLTDTQYF
NA,TRBV10-3,NA,TRBJ2-3,TGTGCCATCAGTGAGTCGATCGGGGGCGGTTTCACAGATACGCAGTATTTT,CAISESIGGGFTDTQYF
TRBD1,TRBV5-1,NA,TRBJ2-5,TGCGCCAGCAGTCAACAGGGGACAGTGCAAGAGACCCAGTACTTC,CASSQQGTVQETQYF
TRBD2,TRBV18,NA,TRBJ2-7,TGTGCCAGCTCCCGTGGGACTACCGGAAACTACGAGCAGTACTTC,CASSRGTTGNYEQYF
NA,TRBV14,NA,TRBJ2-6,TGTGCCAGCAGACGATCTCTCGCTGGGGCCAACGTCCTGACTTTC,CASRRSLAGANVLTF
NA,TRBV5-4,NA,TRBJ2-2,TGTGCCAGCAGCTTGGGACAACGACGAAACACCGGGGAGCTGTTTTTT,CASSLGQRRNTGELFF
NA,TRBV6-6,NA,TRBJ2-2,TGTGCCAGCAGAGGGGTTTCGAACACCGGGGAGCTGTTTTTT,CASRGVSNTGELFF
TRBD1,TRBV27,NA,TRBJ1-2,TGTGCCAGCAGAGGACAGGGACTTGCTAACTATGGCTACACCTTC,CASRGQGLANYGYTF
NA,TRBV14,NA,TRBJ2-7,TGTGCCAGCAGCCGAGGCTACGAGCAGTACTTC,CASSRGYEQYF
TRBD2,TRBV6-5,NA,TRBJ2-1,TGTGCCAGCAGTTACAGACTAGCGGGGGTCTACAATGAGCAGTTCTTC,CASSYRLAGVYNEQFF
NA,TRBV5-5,once,TRBJ1-1,TGTGCCAGCAGCGGCGGACAGATCATGAACACTGAAGCTTTCTTT,CASSGGQIMNTEAFF
TRBD2,TRBV27,once,TRBJ2-1,TGTGCCAGCAGTAAACTAGCGGGAGTACACAATGAGCAGTTCTTC,CASSKLAGVHNEQFF
NA,TRBV11-3,NA,TRBJ2-1,TGTGCCAGCAGCCACCGTGGGGGCGGGGGCTACAATGAGCAGTTCTTC,CASSHRGGGGYNEQFF
NA,TRBV7-9,NA,TRBJ2-3,TGTGCCAGCACCGGCGGGCTGGGGCGCGGGGACCCAGATACGCAGTATTTT,CASTGGLGRGDPDTQYF
TRBD2,TRBV29-1,NA,TRBJ2-3,TGCAGCGTTGATGGGGTTGAGCGGGAGTCAGATACGCAGTATTTT,CSVDGVERESDTQYF
NA,TRBV7-3,NA,TRBJ2-1,TGTGCCAGCAGCTTCAGTCCAGGTAGATCCTACAATGAGCAGTTCTTC,CASSFSPGRSYNEQFF
NA,TRBV28,NA,TRBJ1-1,TGTGCCAGCAGTTTCCCCGGGCAGAACACTGAAGCTTTCTTT,CASSFPGQNTEAFF
NA,TRBV4-2,once,TRBJ1-2,TGTGCCAGCAGCCAAGTGGGGGACAACTATGGCTACACCTTC,CASSQVGDNYGYTF
TRBD2,TRBV28,NA,TRBJ2-4,TGTGCCAGCAGTTTAAGACTAGCGGGAGACATAAGGAACATTCAGTACTTC,CASSLRLAGDIRNIQYF
NA,TRBV28,NA,TRBJ1-1,TGTGCCAGCAGTCCCCAGACAGGTTGGGGCACTGAAGCTTTCTTT,CASSPQTGWGTEAFF
NA,TRBV19,NA,TRBJ1-2,TGTGCCAGTAGTATAGATTTGGCCAGGGCTAACTATGGCTACACCTTC,CASSIDLARANYGYTF
NA,TRBV4-1,NA,TRBJ1-1,TGCGCCAGCAGCCAAGATAGTGACGGGGTCACTGAAGCTTTCTTT,CASSQDSDGVTEAFF
NA,TRBV27,NA,TRBJ2-3,TGTGCCAGCCCCCCCGGGCCGCGTATAGATACGCAGTATTTT,CASPPGPRIDTQYF
NA,TRBV7-9,NA,TRBJ2-1,TGTGCCAGCAGCTCCATCGGGGCCCGGACCAATGAGCAGTTCTTC,CASSSIGARTNEQFF